These 21 T cell receptor beta chains were all obtained from the same sample, sequenced in a study of T-cell memory formation after mild COVID-19. A single record per CDR3 protein comes from TCRdb applying MiXCR to the 5' RACE reads. This table holds 500,000 to 650,000 distinct CDR3 sequences, less than 25% found once. The specimen sequenced was PBMCs or a T cell subset sorted from them (not recorded which). The source of these receptors is an adult woman who had mild COVID-19 (a few samples of this study predate the infection). Cell type and time point are not known.

The chain carries TRBV11-2 and TRBJ2-7; D possibly matches TRBD1 or TRBD2 (6 bases each). The V gene's germline CDR1 is SGHAT and CDR2 FQNNGV. Trimming removed 4 bases from V and 4 bases from J, with 17 bases in between. The CDR3 is made up of 15 amino acids. The CDR3 is CASSSQGGSGYEQYF. In DNA, the CDR3 is TGTGCCAGCAGCTCCCAAGGGGGGAGCGGATACGAGCAGTACTTC. Drawing the rest from reference TRBV11-2 and TRBJ2-7, the complete variable domain is EAGVAQSPRYKIIEKRQSVAFWCNPISGHATLYWYQQILGQGPKLLIQFQNNGVVDDSQLPKDRFSAERLKGVDSTLKIQPAKLEDSAVYLCASSSQGGSGYEQYFGPGTRLTVT.

The chain uses TRBV7-3 and TRBJ2-5; either TRBD1 or TRBD2 may supply D (5 bases each). V was trimmed by 1 base and J by 1 base, leaving 10 bases between them. The CDR3 is 15 amino acids. Germline assignment: CDR1 SGHTA and CDR2 FQGTGA. The CDR3 nucleotides read TGTGCCAGCAGCTTAAGGGACGGATTCCAAGAGACCCAGTACTTC. The encoded protein is CASSLRDGFQETQYF.

This clonotype was observed a few times. V is TRBV9 and J is TRBJ2-5; weak D call: TRBD1 (6 bases). Trimming pared 0 bases from V and 5 bases from J, leaving 11 bases between. The CDR3 sequence is 14 residues long. The germline V gene has CDR1 SGDLS and CDR2 YYNGEE. The CDR3 DNA reads as TGTGCCAGCAGCGTAGGCTGGCAGGGGGAGACCCAGTACTTC. This sequence encodes CASSVGWQGETQYF.

This clonotype showed up many times. The chain employs TRBV12-3 or TRBV12-4 and TRBJ2-7; 11 bases line up with TRBD1. The J segment lost 7 bases and the V segment lost 6 bases, leaving 8 bases of the junction unmatched. The length of the CDR3 is 14 residues. CDR3 bases: TGTGCCAGCAGCCGACCGGGACAGGGGGGAGAGCAGTACTTC. Its protein is CASSRPGQGGEQYF.

This clonotype appeared a few times. The chain has TRBV7-7 and TRBJ2-5; 13 positions match TRBD2. This CDR3 has 17 residues. Germline V gene lookup returns CDR1 SSHAT and CDR2 FNYEAQ (reference sequence). With 4 bases clipped from V and 5 bases from J, the junction kept 10 bases outside the gene matches. The CDR3 sequence is CASSSRTSGGDLETQYF. CDR3 in DNA: TGTGCCAGCAGCTCGAGAACTAGCGGGGGGGACTTGGAGACCCAGTACTTC.

This clonotype was counted only a few times. The chain couples TRBV19 to TRBJ2-1; 8 positions agree with TRBD2. CDR1 and CDR2 from the germline V gene are LNHDA and SQIVND (reference sequence). The ends lost 7 bases at V and 8 bases at J; junction bases unmatched: 16. This CDR3 contains 16 residues. The CDR3 bases are TGTGCCAGTAAAGAAGAAGGACTAGCAAGTCTCGATGAGCAGTTCTTC. Translation: CASKEEGLASLDEQFF. Full variable domain (outside the CDR3, taken from reference TRBV19 and TRBJ2-1): DGGITQSPKYLFRKEGQNVTLSCEQNLNHDAMYWYRQDPGQGLRLIYYSQIVNDFQKGDIAEGYSVSREKKESFPLTVTSAQKNPTAFYLCASKEEGLASLDEQFFGPGTRLTVL.

This clonotype has just a few counts. The chain links TRBV12-1 to TRBJ2-1; the D call in the table, TRBD1, was not verified against the DNA. TRBV12-1 is recorded as a pseudogene. The CDR3 extends over 16 amino acids. Here the CDR3 reads CASSFPGTGFMYEQFF. CDR3 sequence (DNA): TGTGCCAGCAGCTTCCCCGGGACAGGGTTTATGTATGAGCAGTTCTTC.

This rearrangement joins TRBV6-2 or TRBV6-3 to TRBJ2-1, with 7 bases lining up with TRBD2. Germline lookup yields CDR1 MNHEY and CDR2 SVGEGT. V shed 2 bases and J 4 bases; nucleotides not matched to a gene: 5. There are 15 residues in the CDR3. The CDR3 sequence is CASSYVTSAYNEQFF. The CDR3 DNA sequence: TGTGCCAGCAGTTACGTTACTAGCGCGTACAATGAGCAGTTCTTC.

Only a few counts were recorded for this clonotype. The rearrangement links TRBV20-1 to TRBJ2-7, with TRBD1 matching 7 bases. The length of the CDR3 is 14 residues. V lost 2 bases, J lost 4 bases, and 8 bases stayed unmatched. Germline-derived CDR1 and CDR2 are DFQATT and SNEGSKA (reference sequence). The CDR3 bases are TGCAGTGCTAGAAACTTCGGACAGGAGTACGAGCAGTACTTC. This translates into CSARNFGQEYEQYF.

V usage is TRBV12-3 or TRBV12-4 and J usage is TRBJ2-1; 10 nucleotides align to TRBD2. The V gene end was trimmed by 8 bases and the J gene end by 7 bases; junction bases not matched to a gene: 8. The CDR3 sequence is 14 residues long. The CDR3 here is CASRGASGRNEQFF. CDR3 bases: TGTGCCAGCCGGGGGGCTAGCGGGAGAAATGAGCAGTTCTTC.

This chain joins TRBV2 and TRBJ2-3; maybe TRBD2 (7 bases). This CDR3 region has 15 residues. V dropped 3 bases and J dropped 7 bases, with 17 bases sitting between them. Germline loops: CDR1 SNHLY, CDR2 FYNNEI. This CDR3 reads CASSDRGAQGNTQYF. The CDR3 DNA is TGTGCCAGCAGTGATCGGGGGGCCCAGGGAAATACGCAGTATTTT.

V usage is TRBV11-2 and J usage is TRBJ2-3; D may be TRBD1 or TRBD2 (5 bases each). Trimming left V 1 base short and J 3 bases short, with 11 bases between. The CDR3 sequence is 15 residues long. The V gene's germline CDR1 is SGHAT and CDR2 FQNNGV. This CDR3 is CASSLGDVGTDTQYF. CDR3 sequence (DNA): TGTGCCAGCAGCTTAGGGGACGTCGGGACAGATACGCAGTATTTT. The full variable domain, its missing parts supplied by reference TRBV11-2 and TRBJ2-3, is EAGVAQSPRYKIIEKRQSVAFWCNPISGHATLYWYQQILGQGPKLLIQFQNNGVVDDSQLPKDRFSAERLKGVDSTLKIQPAKLEDSAVYLCASSLGDVGTDTQYFGPGTRLTVL.

This clonotype was detected only a few times. Its ends do not fully match the called genes, so a read error is possible. The chain employs TRBV7-7 and TRBJ2-3; TRBD2 matches 8 bases. CDR3 length equals 15 residues. The germline V gene encodes CDR1 SSHAT and CDR2 FNYEAQ (reference sequence). The CDR3 protein is CASSLSALAGDTQYF. CDR3 in DNA: TGTGCTAGCAGCTTAAGTGCCCTAGCGGGAGATACGCAGTATTTT.

This clonotype was seen at least ten times. The chain is built from TRBV19 and TRBJ2-7; D is undetermined. Trimming stripped 5 bases from V and 3 bases from J, with 14 bases between. CDR3 length: 14 amino acids. CDR1 is LNHDA, CDR2 SQIVND, per germline (reference sequence). The CDR3 spells CASSSPGVSYEQYF. In DNA, the CDR3 is TGTGCCAGTAGTTCACCAGGAGTTAGCTACGAGCAGTACTTC. Based on the CDR3 plus reference TRBV19 and TRBJ2-7, the full variable domain is DGGITQSPKYLFRKEGQNVTLSCEQNLNHDAMYWYRQDPGQGLRLIYYSQIVNDFQKGDIAEGYSVSREKKESFPLTVTSAQKNPTAFYLCASSSPGVSYEQYFGPGTRLTVT.

This chain links TRBV4-1 with TRBJ2-7; 7 bases are shared with TRBD1. CDR1 is MGHRA, CDR2 YSYEKL, per germline. Germline trimming cut 3 bases from V and 2 bases from J; bases unmatched to any gene: 7. The CDR3 spans 15 residues. In DNA form, the CDR3 reads TGCGCCAGCAGCCAGAGGGGAGACAGGGCCTACGAGCAGTACTTC. The encoded protein is CASSQRGDRAYEQYF.

This sequence joins TRBV9 and TRBJ2-1, with D possibly matching TRBD2 (6 bases). The CDR3 totals 16 residues. The germline V gene has CDR1 SGDLS and CDR2 YYNGEE. Trimming stripped 4 bases from V and 0 bases from J, with 14 bases between. The CDR3 DNA follows: TGTGCCAGCAGCTATCTAGCGAGATCCTCCTACAATGAGCAGTTCTTC. Protein: CASSYLARSSYNEQFF.

The V and J genes are TRBV6-1 and TRBJ2-7; TRBD1 agrees at 8 bases. The CDR3 is 12 residues long. Germline-derived CDR1 and CDR2 are MNHNS and SASEGT. J gave up 4 bases and V 7 bases, and 3 bases lay outside the gene matches. DNA of the CDR3: TGTGCCAGCACCCGGACAGGGTACGAGCAGTACTTC. This translates into CASTRTGYEQYF.

The rearrangement joins TRBV6-1 to TRBJ2-7; 9 positions agree with TRBD1. CDR3 size: 14 residues. V shed 7 bases, J shed 8 bases, and the junction held 12 bases outside the gene matches. The V gene's germline CDR1 is MNHNS and CDR2 SASEGT. The CDR3 here is CASTLLDRGLQQYF. The CDR3 DNA reads as TGTGCCAGCACCCTGTTGGACAGGGGTCTCCAGCAGTACTTC.

This clonotype was detected a few times. The V and J genes are TRBV29-1 and TRBJ1-1, with a weak D call TRBD1 (5 bases). V lost 4 bases and J 7 bases, leaving 13 bases between the germline ends. The CDR3 consists of 12 residues. CDR1 and CDR2 from the germline V gene are SQVTM and ANQGSEA. This chain's CDR3 is CSVGVGGIEAFF. CDR3 DNA: TGCAGCGTTGGGGTCGGGGGGATTGAAGCTTTCTTT. The full variable domain, completed using reference TRBV29-1 and TRBJ1-1, is SAVISQKPSRDICQRGTSLTIQCQVDSQVTMMFWYRQQPGQSLTLIATANQGSEATYESGFVIDKFPISRPNLTFSTLTVSNMSPEDSSIYLCSVGVGGIEAFFGQGTRLTVV.

The chain links TRBV7-2 to TRBJ1-4, with D unresolved. The V end was cut by 5 bases, the J end by 0 bases, with 7 bases between. The germline V gene encodes CDR1 SGHTA and CDR2 FQGNSA. There are 14 residues in the CDR3. CDR3 nucleotide sequence: TGTGCCAGCAGCCTGGATGCAACTAATGAAAAACTGTTTTTT. Amino acid sequence: CASSLDATNEKLFF.

This chain uses TRBV7-8 with TRBJ2-6; the D gene is possibly TRBD1 (5 bases). Germline V CDR1 and CDR2: SGHVS, FQNEAQ. The V end was cut by 1 base, the J end by 0 bases, with 16 bases between. The CDR3 length is 19 residues. CDR3 nucleotide sequence: TGTGCCAGCAGCTTAGAGGGGCCGAGGATGCTCTCTGGGGCCAACGTCCTGACTTTC. This codes for CASSLEGPRMLSGANVLTF.